These 31 T cell receptor beta chains originate from one sample sequenced in a study of blood T cell repertoires in COVID-19. Sequencing was performed with immunoSEQ multiplex PCR; in TCRdb, only in-frame clones are kept and a portion is missing. The sample includes about 350,000 clones, about nine tenths of them seen just once. Sequencing was done on a sample of PBMCs or T cells enriched from blood (not recorded which). The source of these receptors is a woman aged 30 to 39 who had been exposed to COVID-19.

The chain combines TRBV14 with TRBJ1-2; TRBD1 agrees at 9 bases. CDR1 is SGHDN, CDR2 FVKESK, per germline. The CDR3 runs to 19 residues. V was pared by 4 bases and J by 4 bases, with 19 bases of the junction left unmatched. This chain's CDR3 is CASSRSGEARQGVFYGYTF. The CDR3, as DNA: TGTGCCAGCAGCCGAAGCGGCGAGGCAAGACAGGGGGTTTTCTATGGCTACACCTTC.

This clone came up a few times. The rearrangement links TRBV28 to TRBJ1-5, with 10 bases lining up with TRBD1. Germline CDR1 is MDHEN and CDR2 is SYDVKM. Trimming removed 4 bases from V and 0 bases from J; junction bases left unmatched: 12. The length of the CDR3 is 19 residues. The CDR3 protein is CASSSGQGKGYDSNQPQHF. The CDR3 DNA follows: TGTGCCAGCAGTTCGGGACAGGGGAAGGGTTATGATAGCAATCAGCCCCAGCATTTT. The whole variable domain, filled in from reference TRBV28 and TRBJ1-5, reads DVKVTQSSRYLVKRTGEKVFLECVQDMDHENMFWYRQDPGLGLRLIYFSYDVKMKEKGDIPEGYSVSREKKERFSLILESASTNQTSMYLCASSSGQGKGYDSNQPQHFGDGTRLSIL.

The chain combines TRBV27 with TRBJ1-2, with TRBD1 matching 7 bases. This CDR3 has 16 amino acids. Germline-derived CDR1 and CDR2 are MNHEY and SMNVEV (reference sequence). V was clipped by 5 bases and J by 3 bases; unmatched bases: 12. CDR3 sequence reads: CASSRRVQGRDYGYTF. The CDR3 nucleotides read TGTGCCAGCAGTCGAAGGGTACAGGGGAGAGACTATGGCTACACCTTC.

V usage is TRBV27 and J usage is TRBJ2-1; TRBD1 matches at 7 bases. After removal of 5 bases from V and 3 bases from J, the junction contained 10 bases not matched to a gene. The CDR3 loop spans 16 amino acids. From germline, CDR1 is MNHEY and CDR2 SMNVEV (reference sequence). CDR3 nucleotide sequence: TGTGCCAGCAGTCCGAGGGGGCGGGCAGACTACAATGAGCAGTTCTTC. Protein: CASSPRGRADYNEQFF.

The V gene is TRBV6-5, the J gene TRBJ2-3, with D hard to call. Germline loops: CDR1 MNHEY, CDR2 SVGAGI. The CDR3 is made up of 15 amino acids. Trimming left V 6 bases short and J 0 bases short, with 13 bases between. CDR3 in amino acids: CASSFSRPSTDTQYF. The CDR3 nucleotides are TGTGCCAGCAGCTTTAGCAGACCTAGCACAGATACGCAGTATTTT.

This clone was observed a few times. V usage is TRBV5-1 and J usage is TRBJ1-1, with no clear D. CDR3 length equals 15 residues. Per the germline V gene, CDR1 is SGHRS and CDR2 is YFSETQ. Trimming left V 4 bases short and J 1 base short, with 14 bases between. The CDR3 sequence: CASSPAGYQNTEAFF. CDR3 DNA sequence: TGCGCCAGCAGCCCCGCGGGGTACCAGAACACTGAAGCTTTCTTT.

V is TRBV12-3 or TRBV12-4 and J is TRBJ2-5; D possibly corresponds to TRBD1 (6 bases). The CDR3 has 13 amino acids. Trimming took off 4 bases at V and 4 bases at J, with 10 bases between the two ends. This CDR3 is CASSSGVGETQYF. For the CDR3, the DNA is TGTGCCAGCAGTTCAGGGGTGGGAGAGACCCAGTACTTC.

This rearrangement joins TRBV5-6 to TRBJ2-2; 9 nucleotides agree with TRBD1. CDR1 and CDR2 from the germline V gene are SGHDT and YYEEEE. The CDR3 runs 15 residues. J gave up 5 bases and V 2 bases, and 4 bases lay outside the gene matches. CDR3 amino acids: CASSFRDRVTGELFF. DNA of the CDR3: TGTGCCAGCAGCTTCCGGGACAGGGTTACCGGGGAGCTGTTTTTT.

This clone has a single count. The chain is built from TRBV5-1 and TRBJ2-3, with 8 bases identical to TRBD1. V lost 3 bases to trimming and J lost 0 bases; unmatched junction nucleotides: 6. This CDR3 contains 16 residues. CDR1 is SGHRS, CDR2 YFSETQ, per germline. CDR3 DNA sequence: TGCGCCAGCAGCTCGGACAGGGTAACTAGCACAGATACGCAGTATTTT. This encodes CASSSDRVTSTDTQYF.

This chain's CDR3 is CASSIGSRGNEQFF. The CDR3 DNA reads as TGTGCCAGTAGTATCGGCTCCAGGGGCAATGAGCAGTTCTTC. The chain links TRBV19 to TRBJ2-1; maybe TRBD1 (6 bases). This CDR3 spans 14 amino acids. The V end was cut by 3 bases, the J end by 6 bases, with 12 bases between. The germline CDR1 and CDR2 sequences are LNHDA and SQIVND (reference sequence).

This clone was counted between two and nine times. The chain has TRBV10-3 and TRBJ1-2; D is perhaps TRBD1 (6 bases). CDR3 length equals 15 residues. The germline gives CDR1 ENHRY, CDR2 SYGVKD. V was cut by 2 bases and J by 5 bases, with 15 bases left in between. Here the CDR3 reads CAISERMEGGYGYTF. Written as DNA, the CDR3 is TGTGCCATCAGTGAGAGAATGGAGGGGGGGTATGGCTACACCTTC.

This clone appeared a few times. The chain carries TRBV19 and TRBJ2-5, with 7 bases matching TRBD1. After removal of 4 bases from V and 5 bases from J, the junction contained 7 bases not matched to a gene. Germline V gene sequence: CDR1 LNHDA, CDR2 SQIVND (reference sequence). The CDR3 is 14 amino acids. DNA for the CDR3: TGTGCCAGTAGTAATACAGGGGCCGGGGAGACCCAGTACTTC. This gives the protein CASSNTGAGETQYF.

The chain combines TRBV28 with TRBJ2-1; 11 nucleotides agree with TRBD2. The trim removed 0 bases at V and 10 bases at J, leaving 5 bases unmatched. Germline CDR1 is MDHEN and CDR2 is SYDVKM. This CDR3 has 15 residues. CDR3 coding DNA: TGTGCCAGCAGTTTATGGCTAGCGGGAGGCCGAGAGCAGTTCTTC. Its translation is CASSLWLAGGREQFF.

V is TRBV28 and J is TRBJ2-1, with D possibly matching TRBD2 (5 bases). Deletions cut 7 bases from V and 1 base from J, with 14 bases between. CDR1 is MDHEN, CDR2 SYDVKM, per germline. This CDR3 has 15 amino acids. The CDR3 region is CASTQPGKSYNEQFF. CDR3 in DNA: TGTGCCAGCACACAGCCCGGGAAATCCTACAATGAGCAGTTCTTC.

This sequence joins TRBV28 and TRBJ1-1; D remains unclear. Germline CDR1 MDHEN, CDR2 SYDVKM. The CDR3 contains 14 residues. Trimming shortened V by 3 bases and J by 4 bases, and 12 bases separated the two germline ends. CDR3 sequence (DNA): TGTGCCAGCAGTTTGTACGGGGTACCCACTGAAGCTTTCTTT. This gives the protein CASSLYGVPTEAFF.

This chain joins TRBV2 and TRBJ2-7; D perhaps matches TRBD1 (6 bases). The CDR3 extends over 15 amino acids. Germline-derived CDR1 and CDR2 are SNHLY and FYNNEI. Trimming removed 5 bases at V and 7 bases at J, with 21 bases between. Here the CDR3 reads CASSLGQTPLREQYF. In DNA, the CDR3 is TGTGCCAGCAGTCTAGGACAGACGCCCTTGAGGGAGCAGTACTTC.

The chain employs TRBV6-5 and TRBJ1-1, with 8 bases fitting TRBD1. J gave up 3 bases and V 5 bases, and 5 bases lay outside the gene matches. CDR1 MNHEY and CDR2 SVGAGI come from the germline V gene. There are 14 residues in the CDR3. The CDR3 reads CASSKFRGHTEAFF. CDR3 coding DNA: TGTGCCAGCAGTAAATTCAGGGGGCACACTGAAGCTTTCTTT.

The chain uses TRBV19 and TRBJ2-2, with a possible D match to TRBD2 (7 bases). The CDR3 has 15 amino acids. Germline CDR1 and CDR2: LNHDA and SQIVND (reference sequence). Trimming took off 6 bases at V and 7 bases at J, with 18 bases between the two ends. In DNA, the CDR3 is TGTGCCAGTAGCACCCGGGGGGCGTTTGTCGGGGAGCTGTTTTTT. Translating gives CASSTRGAFVGELFF.

DNA of the CDR3: TGTGCCAGCAGCCAAGCGAAGGGACTAGGCACAGATACGCAGTATTTT. Translation: CASSQAKGLGTDTQYF. The chain combines TRBV14 with TRBJ2-3; 8 bases agree with TRBD2. Germline V gene data show CDR1 as SGHDN and CDR2 as FVKESK. J gave up 1 base and V 1 base, and 4 bases lay outside the gene matches. CDR3 size: 16 residues.

The rearrangement links TRBV2 to TRBJ1-1; no reliable D call. This CDR3 is 16 amino acids long. The germline V and J ends were trimmed by 3 bases and 0 bases, with 14 bases remaining between them. CDR1 SNHLY and CDR2 FYNNEI come from the germline V gene. DNA for the CDR3: TGTGCCAGCAGTGATGCCCCCCCACGGGTGAACACTGAAGCTTTCTTT. Residues: CASSDAPPRVNTEAFF.

This chain connects TRBV11-2 to TRBJ2-4; possibly TRBD1 for D (5 bases). Trimming pared 2 bases from V and 2 bases from J, leaving 10 bases between. Germline CDR1 and CDR2: SGHAT and FQNNGV. This CDR3 has 15 residues. The CDR3 coding sequence is TGTGCCAGCAGCTTAATATCAGGGTCCAAAAACATTCAGTACTTC. The encoded protein is CASSLISGSKNIQYF.

This chain connects TRBV6-4 to TRBJ2-1, with 7 bases identical to TRBD2. Per germline, CDR1 MRHNA and CDR2 SNTAGT. The V segment lost 6 bases and the J segment 0 bases; nucleotides outside the gene matches: 5. The CDR3 contains 15 residues. CDR3 in DNA: TGTGCCAGCAGCCAGGAGCGGGACTCCTACAATGAGCAGTTCTTC. Translated, it gives CASSQERDSYNEQFF.

V is TRBV6-5 and J is TRBJ2-7; D call uncertain. This CDR3 spans 14 amino acids. Per germline, CDR1 MNHEY and CDR2 SVGAGI. Trimming removed 6 bases from V and 3 bases from J, with 15 bases in between. CDR3 bases: TGTGCCAGCAGAAAAATACAGAGAAACTACGAGCAGTACTTC. It yields the protein CASRKIQRNYEQYF.

V usage is TRBV7-2 and J usage is TRBJ1-5; 7 nucleotides agree with TRBD1. The CDR3 covers 15 residues. Germline values: CDR1 SGHTA, CDR2 FQGNSA. The V gene end was trimmed by 1 base and the J gene end by 7 bases; junction bases not matched to a gene: 7. Written as DNA, the CDR3 is TGTGCCAGCAGCTTAGAGGGGGCTGGGAGACAGCCCCAGCATTTT. It translates to CASSLEGAGRQPQHF.

The chain recombines TRBV30 with TRBJ1-3; D unclear. V lost 3 bases and J 0 bases, leaving 9 bases between the germline ends. The CDR3 has 14 residues. The germline gives CDR1 GTSNPN, CDR2 SVGIG (reference sequence). CDR3 in amino acids: CAWRSPNSGNTIYF. CDR3 DNA: TGTGCCTGGAGGTCCCCTAACTCTGGAAACACCATATATTTT.

This clone was counted between two and nine times. J is TRBJ1-6 and V is TRBV6-5, with D unclear. The CDR3 covers 15 residues. CDR1 MNHEY and CDR2 SVGAGI come from the germline V gene. Trimming stripped 7 bases from V and 3 bases from J, with 13 bases between. This CDR3 is CASTPESGYNSPLHF. The CDR3 DNA reads as TGTGCCAGCACCCCTGAGTCGGGCTATAATTCACCCCTCCACTTT.

The chain joins TRBV5-6 to TRBJ1-2, with 12 bases matching TRBD1. The CDR3 has 16 residues. V shed 4 bases, J shed 3 bases, and the junction held 7 bases outside the gene matches. Per germline, CDR1 SGHDT and CDR2 YYEEEE. The CDR3 DNA follows: TGTGCCAGCAGCCCGGGGACAGGGGGCGCGGACTATGGCTACACCTTC. It is translated as CASSPGTGGADYGYTF.

This chain links TRBV21-1 with TRBJ1-1. TRBV21-1 is a documented pseudogene. This CDR3 comprises 17 residues. CDR3: CASSKNWEGGMDTEAFF. The CDR3 nucleotides are TGTGCCAGCAGCAAAAACTGGGAGGGTGGGATGGACACTGAAGCTTTCTTT.

The chain employs TRBV30 and TRBJ1-4, with 12 positions matching TRBD1. Germline V gene sequence: CDR1 GTSNPN, CDR2 SVGIG (reference sequence). The CDR3 is 14 residues long. With 3 bases clipped from V and 7 bases from J, the junction kept 3 bases outside the gene matches. The CDR3 bases are TGTGCCTGGAGCCGGGACAGGGGGCGTGAAAAACTGTTTTTT. Protein sequence: CAWSRDRGREKLFF.

V is TRBV19 and J is TRBJ1-5; D remains unclear. The V gene's germline CDR1 is LNHDA and CDR2 SQIVND (reference sequence). The V end lost 4 bases, the J end lost 3 bases, and 7 bases lay between the germline ends. The CDR3 is made up of 13 amino acids. In DNA, the CDR3 is TGTGCCAGTAGTAAAACAGACAATCAGCCCCAGCATTTT. This translates into CASSKTDNQPQHF.

The V and J genes are TRBV24-1 and TRBJ2-3, with 13 bases identical to TRBD2. This CDR3 is 16 amino acids long. Unmatched junction bases numbered 4, after V lost 3 bases and J lost 5 bases. Germline V gene data show CDR1 as KGHDR and CDR2 as SFDVKD. The CDR3 DNA follows: TGTGCCACCAGTGATGGGACTAGCGGGGCTGTAGATACGCAGTATTTT. Its translation: CATSDGTSGAVDTQYF.